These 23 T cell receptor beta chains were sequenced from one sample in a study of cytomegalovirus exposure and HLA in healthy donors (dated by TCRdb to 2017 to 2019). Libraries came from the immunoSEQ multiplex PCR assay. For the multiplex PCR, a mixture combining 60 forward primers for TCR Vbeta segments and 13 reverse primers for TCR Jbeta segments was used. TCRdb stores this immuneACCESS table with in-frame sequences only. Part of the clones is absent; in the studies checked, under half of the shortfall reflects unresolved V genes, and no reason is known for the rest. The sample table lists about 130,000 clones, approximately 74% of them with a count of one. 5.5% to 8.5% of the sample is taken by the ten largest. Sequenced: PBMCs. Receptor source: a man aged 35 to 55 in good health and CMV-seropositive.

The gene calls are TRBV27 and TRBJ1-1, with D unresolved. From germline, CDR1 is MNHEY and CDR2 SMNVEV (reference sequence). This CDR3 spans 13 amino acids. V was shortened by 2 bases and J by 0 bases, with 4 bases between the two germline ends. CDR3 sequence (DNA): TGTGCCAGCAGTTTAGAGGTGAACACTGAAGCTTTCTTT. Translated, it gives CASSLEVNTEAFF.

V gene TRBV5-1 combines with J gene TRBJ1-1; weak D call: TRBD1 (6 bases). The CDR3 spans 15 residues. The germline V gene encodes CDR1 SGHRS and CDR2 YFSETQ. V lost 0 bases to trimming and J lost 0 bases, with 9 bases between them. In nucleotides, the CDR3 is TGCGCCAGCAGCTTGGCCGACAGGCTGAACACTGAAGCTTTCTTT. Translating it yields CASSLADRLNTEAFF.

The CDR3 region has the DNA TGTGCCTGGAGTAAGACTTCCTACGAGCAGTACTTC. It specifies CAWSKTSYEQYF. The chain is built from TRBV30 and TRBJ2-7; no firm D call. The germline gives CDR1 GTSNPN, CDR2 SVGIG (reference sequence). V lost 2 bases and J 1 base, leaving 6 bases between the germline ends. CDR3 length: 12 amino acids.

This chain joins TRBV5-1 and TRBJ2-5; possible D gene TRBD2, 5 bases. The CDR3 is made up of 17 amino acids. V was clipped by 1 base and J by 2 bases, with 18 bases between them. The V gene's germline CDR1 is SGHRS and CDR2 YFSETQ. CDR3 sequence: CASSLKKGREFQETQYF. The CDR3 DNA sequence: TGCGCCAGCAGCTTGAAAAAAGGACGGGAATTTCAAGAGACCCAGTACTTC. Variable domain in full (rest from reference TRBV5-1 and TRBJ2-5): KAGVTQTPRYLIKTRGQQVTLSCSPISGHRSVSWYQQTPGQGLQFLFEYFSETQRNKGNFPGRFSGRQFSNSRSEMNVSTLELGDSALYLCASSLKKGREFQETQYFGPGTRLLVL.

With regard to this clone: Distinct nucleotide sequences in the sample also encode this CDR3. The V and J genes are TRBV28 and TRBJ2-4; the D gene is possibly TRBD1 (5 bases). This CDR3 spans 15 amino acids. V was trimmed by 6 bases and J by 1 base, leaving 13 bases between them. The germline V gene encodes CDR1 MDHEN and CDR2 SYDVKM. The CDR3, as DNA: TGTGCCAGCAGCCGAACAGGAGCCGCCAAAAACATTCAGTACTTC. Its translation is CASSRTGAAKNIQYF.

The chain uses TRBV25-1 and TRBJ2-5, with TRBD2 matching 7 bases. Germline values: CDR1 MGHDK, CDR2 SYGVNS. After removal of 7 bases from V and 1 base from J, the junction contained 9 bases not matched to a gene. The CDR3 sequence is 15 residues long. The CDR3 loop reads CASKGRSGGQETQYF. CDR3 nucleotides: TGTGCCAGCAAGGGGAGATCGGGGGGCCAAGAGACCCAGTACTTC.

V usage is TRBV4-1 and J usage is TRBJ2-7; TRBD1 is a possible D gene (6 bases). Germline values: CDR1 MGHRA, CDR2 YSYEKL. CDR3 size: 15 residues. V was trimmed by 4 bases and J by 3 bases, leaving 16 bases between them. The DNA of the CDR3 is TGCGCCAGCAGCCTACTCCAAGGGACAATCTACGAGCAGTACTTC. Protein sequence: CASSLLQGTIYEQYF.

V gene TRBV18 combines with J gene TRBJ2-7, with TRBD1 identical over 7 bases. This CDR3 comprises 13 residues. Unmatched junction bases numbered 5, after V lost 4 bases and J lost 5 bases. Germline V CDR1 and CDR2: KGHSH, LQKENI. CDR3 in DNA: TGTGCCAGCTCACGGCAGGGGGATAACGAGCAGTACTTC. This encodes CASSRQGDNEQYF.

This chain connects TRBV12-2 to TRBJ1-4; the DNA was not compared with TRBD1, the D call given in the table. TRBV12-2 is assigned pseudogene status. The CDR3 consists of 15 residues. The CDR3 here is CASRFSGRENEKLFF. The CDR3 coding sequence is TGTGCAAGTCGCTTCTCGGGCAGGGAAAATGAAAAACTGTTTTTT.

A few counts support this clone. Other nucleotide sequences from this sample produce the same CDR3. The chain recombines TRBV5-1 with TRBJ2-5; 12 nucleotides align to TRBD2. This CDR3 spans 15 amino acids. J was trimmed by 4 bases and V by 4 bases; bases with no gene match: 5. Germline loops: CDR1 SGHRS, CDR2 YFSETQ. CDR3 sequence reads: CASSRGTSGRETQYF. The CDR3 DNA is TGCGCCAGCAGCCGAGGGACTAGCGGGCGAGAGACCCAGTACTTC.

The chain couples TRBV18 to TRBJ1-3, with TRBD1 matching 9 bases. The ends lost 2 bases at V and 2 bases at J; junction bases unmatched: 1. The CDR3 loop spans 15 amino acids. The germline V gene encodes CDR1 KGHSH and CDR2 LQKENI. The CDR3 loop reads CASSPGTGPGNTIYF. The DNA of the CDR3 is TGTGCCAGCTCACCAGGGACAGGGCCTGGAAACACCATATATTTT.

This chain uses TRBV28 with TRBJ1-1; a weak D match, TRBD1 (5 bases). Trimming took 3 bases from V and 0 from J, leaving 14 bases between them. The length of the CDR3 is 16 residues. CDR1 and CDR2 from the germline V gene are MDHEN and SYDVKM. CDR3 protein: CASSLKGRYMNTEAFF. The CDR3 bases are TGTGCCAGCAGTTTGAAGGGGCGATACATGAACACTGAAGCTTTCTTT.

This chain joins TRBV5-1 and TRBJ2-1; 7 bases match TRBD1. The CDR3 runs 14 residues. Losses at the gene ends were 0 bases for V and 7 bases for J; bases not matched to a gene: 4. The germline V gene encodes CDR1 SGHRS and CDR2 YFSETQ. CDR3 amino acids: CASSLGTGRNEQFF. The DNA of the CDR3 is TGCGCCAGCAGCTTGGGGACAGGTAGAAATGAGCAGTTCTTC.

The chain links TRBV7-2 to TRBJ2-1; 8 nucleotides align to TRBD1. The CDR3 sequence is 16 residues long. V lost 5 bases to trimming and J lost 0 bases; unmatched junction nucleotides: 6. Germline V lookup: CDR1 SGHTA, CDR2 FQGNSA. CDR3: CASSIYTGGSYNEQFF. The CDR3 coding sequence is TGTGCCAGCAGCATTTATACAGGGGGCTCCTACAATGAGCAGTTCTTC.

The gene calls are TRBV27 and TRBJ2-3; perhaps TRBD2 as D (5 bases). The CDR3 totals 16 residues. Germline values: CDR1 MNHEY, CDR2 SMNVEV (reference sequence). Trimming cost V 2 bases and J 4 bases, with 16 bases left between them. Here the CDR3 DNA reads TGTGCCAGCAGTTTACGAGGGCCCCAGAGTGCAGATACGCAGTATTTT. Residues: CASSLRGPQSADTQYF.

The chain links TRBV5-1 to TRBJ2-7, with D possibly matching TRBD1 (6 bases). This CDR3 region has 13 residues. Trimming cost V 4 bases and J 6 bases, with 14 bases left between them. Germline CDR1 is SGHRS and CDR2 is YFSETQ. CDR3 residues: CASSDDGTLEQYF. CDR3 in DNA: TGCGCCAGCAGCGACGACGGGACACTCGAGCAGTACTTC. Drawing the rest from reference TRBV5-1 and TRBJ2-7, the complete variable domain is KAGVTQTPRYLIKTRGQQVTLSCSPISGHRSVSWYQQTPGQGLQFLFEYFSETQRNKGNFPGRFSGRQFSNSRSEMNVSTLELGDSALYLCASSDDGTLEQYFGPGTRLTVT.

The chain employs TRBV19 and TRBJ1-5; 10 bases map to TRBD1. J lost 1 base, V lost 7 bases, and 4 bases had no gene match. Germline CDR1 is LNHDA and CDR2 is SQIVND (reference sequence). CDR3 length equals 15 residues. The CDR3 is CASTSGQGSNQPQHF. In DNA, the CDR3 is TGTGCCAGTACATCGGGACAGGGGAGCAATCAGCCCCAGCATTTT.

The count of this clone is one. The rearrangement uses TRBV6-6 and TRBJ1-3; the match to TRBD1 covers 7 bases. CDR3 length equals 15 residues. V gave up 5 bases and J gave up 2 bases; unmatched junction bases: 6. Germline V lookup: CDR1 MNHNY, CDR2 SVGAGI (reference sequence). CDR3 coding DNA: TGTGCCAGCAGTGTGGACAGGTCTCCTGGAAACACCATATATTTT. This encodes CASSVDRSPGNTIYF.

In DNA form, the CDR3 reads TGCGCCAGCAGCCCCGGGACAGGGAATGAAAAACTGTTTTTT. Translating gives CASSPGTGNEKLFF. The chain links TRBV5-1 to TRBJ1-4, with 9 bases aligning to TRBD1. The trim removed 4 bases at V and 5 bases at J, leaving 3 bases unmatched. This CDR3 is built from 14 residues. Germline V CDR1 and CDR2: SGHRS, YFSETQ.

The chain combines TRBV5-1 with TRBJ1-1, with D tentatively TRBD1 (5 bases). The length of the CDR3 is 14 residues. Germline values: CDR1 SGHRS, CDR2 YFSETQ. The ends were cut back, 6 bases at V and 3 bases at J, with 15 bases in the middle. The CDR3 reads CASMGGTGDTEAFF. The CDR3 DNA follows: TGCGCCAGCATGGGTGGGACGGGGGACACTGAAGCTTTCTTT.

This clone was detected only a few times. The CDR3 region has the DNA TGTGCCAGCAGTCCCCAACACCGAAACTATGGCTACACCTTC. This encodes CASSPQHRNYGYTF. V gene TRBV27 combines with J gene TRBJ1-2; no definite D call. The CDR3 has 14 amino acids. The germline V gene has CDR1 MNHEY and CDR2 SMNVEV (reference sequence). The V and J ends lost 5 bases and 2 bases respectively, with 12 bases between them.

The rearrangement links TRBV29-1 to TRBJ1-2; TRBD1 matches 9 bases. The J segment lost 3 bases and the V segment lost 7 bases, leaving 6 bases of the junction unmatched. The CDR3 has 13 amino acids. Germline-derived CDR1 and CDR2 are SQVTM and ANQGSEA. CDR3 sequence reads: CSAWTGDYYGYTF. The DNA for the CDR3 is TGCAGCGCTTGGACAGGGGACTACTATGGCTACACCTTC.

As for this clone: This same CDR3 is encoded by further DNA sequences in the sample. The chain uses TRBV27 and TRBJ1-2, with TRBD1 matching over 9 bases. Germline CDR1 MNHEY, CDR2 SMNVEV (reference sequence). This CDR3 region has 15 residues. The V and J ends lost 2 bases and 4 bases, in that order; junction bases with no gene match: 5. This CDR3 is CASSLLGQGSYGYTF. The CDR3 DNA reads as TGTGCCAGCAGTTTACTGGGACAGGGCTCCTATGGCTACACCTTC.